Reported below is one TCR beta chain. The sample is drawn from a study of OX40 agonist ivuxolimab in advanced cancers. Clones were sequenced by immunoSEQ multiplex PCR, and TCRdb holds only the in-frame ones, with some missing. The table shows approximately 43,000 clones, with around four fifths occurring only once. Germline V gene data show CDR1 as LNHDA and CDR2 as SQIVND (reference sequence). The CDR3 contains 15 residues. Trimming removed 4 bases from V and 4 bases from J, with 14 bases in between. Autoimmune disease history or systemic immunosuppression meant exclusion. Material: CD4+ or CD8+ T cells sorted from blood, obtained in a trial of the OX40 agonist ivuxolimab. V usage is TRBV19 and J usage is TRBJ1-5; D is possibly TRBD1 (5 bases). This receptor was taken from an adult with an advanced solid tumor such as melanoma, head and neck, liver or kidney cancer. The DNA for the CDR3 is TGTGCCAGTAGTAACCGGGACGCGAGGAATCAGCCCCAGCATTTT. This gives the protein CASSNRDARNQPQHF.